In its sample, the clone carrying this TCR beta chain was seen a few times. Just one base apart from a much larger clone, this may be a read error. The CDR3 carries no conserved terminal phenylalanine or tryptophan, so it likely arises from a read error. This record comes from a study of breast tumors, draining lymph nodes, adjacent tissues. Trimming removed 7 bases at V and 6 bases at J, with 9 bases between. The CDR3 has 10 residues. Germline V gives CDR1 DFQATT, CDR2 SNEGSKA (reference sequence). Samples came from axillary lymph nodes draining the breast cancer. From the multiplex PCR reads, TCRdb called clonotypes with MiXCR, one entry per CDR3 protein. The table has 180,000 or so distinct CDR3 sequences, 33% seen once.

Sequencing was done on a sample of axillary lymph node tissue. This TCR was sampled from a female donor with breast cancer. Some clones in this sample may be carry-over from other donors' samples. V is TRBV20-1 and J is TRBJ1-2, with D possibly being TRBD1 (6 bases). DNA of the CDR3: TGCAGTGAACAGGGAAATGGCTACACCTCC. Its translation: CSEQGNGYTS.